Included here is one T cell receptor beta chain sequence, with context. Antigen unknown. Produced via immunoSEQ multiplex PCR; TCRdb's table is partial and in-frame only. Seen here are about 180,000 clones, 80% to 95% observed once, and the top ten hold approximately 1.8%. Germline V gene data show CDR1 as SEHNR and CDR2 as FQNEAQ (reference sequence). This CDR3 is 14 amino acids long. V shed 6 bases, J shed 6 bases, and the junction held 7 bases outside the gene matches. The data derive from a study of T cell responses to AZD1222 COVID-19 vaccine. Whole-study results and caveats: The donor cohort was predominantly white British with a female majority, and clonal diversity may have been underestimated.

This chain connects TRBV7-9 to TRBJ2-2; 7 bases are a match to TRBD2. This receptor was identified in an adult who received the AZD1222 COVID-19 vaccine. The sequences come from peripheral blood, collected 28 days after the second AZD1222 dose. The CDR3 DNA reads TGTGCCAGCAGTCAAACCGGGGGGTCCGGGGAGCTGTTTTTT. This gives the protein CASSQTGGSGELFF.